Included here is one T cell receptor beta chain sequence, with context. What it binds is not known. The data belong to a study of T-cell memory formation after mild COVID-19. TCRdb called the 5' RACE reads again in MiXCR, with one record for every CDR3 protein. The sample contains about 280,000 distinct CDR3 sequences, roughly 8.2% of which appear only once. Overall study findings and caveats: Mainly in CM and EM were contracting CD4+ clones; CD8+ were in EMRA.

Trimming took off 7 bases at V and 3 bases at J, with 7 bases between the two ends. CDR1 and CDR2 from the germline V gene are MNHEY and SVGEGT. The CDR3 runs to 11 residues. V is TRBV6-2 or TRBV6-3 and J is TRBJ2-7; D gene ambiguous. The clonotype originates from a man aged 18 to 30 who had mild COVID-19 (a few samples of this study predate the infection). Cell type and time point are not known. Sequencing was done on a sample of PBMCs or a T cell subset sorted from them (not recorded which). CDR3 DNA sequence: TGTGCCAGCACCTTTAACTACGAGCAGTACTTC. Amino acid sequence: CASTFNYEQYF.